This TCR beta chain was sequenced in a study of CD8+CD57+ T cells in acquired aplastic anemia. Whole-study context: Isolated CD4+ and CD8+ cells, once sorted, yielded DNA averaging around 3.3 ug.

The CDR3 has 16 residues. Trimming stripped 4 bases from V and 0 bases from J, with 16 bases between. Germline V gene lookup returns CDR1 SGHRS and CDR2 YFSETQ. TCR beta VDJ combinations and CDR3 sequences were profiled from genomic DNA. Via MiXCR, TCRdb re-called the reads, giving one row per CDR3 protein. The sample lists some 150,000 distinct CDR3 sequences, under 55% occurring once. This clonotype was detected many times. Previously, flow cytometry had revealed CD8+CD57+ cell expansion in the patients chosen for sequencing. Sequencing used sorted CD4+, CD8+, or CD8+CD57+ T cells (not recorded which) from PBMCs. The origin of this receptor is a human donor with aplastic anemia. The rearrangement links TRBV5-1 to TRBJ1-2, with D possibly being TRBD1 (6 bases). The CDR3 DNA sequence: TGCGCCAGCAGCAACCCGACAGGACTTGCTAACTATGGCTACACCTTC. This codes for CASSNPTGLANYGYTF.